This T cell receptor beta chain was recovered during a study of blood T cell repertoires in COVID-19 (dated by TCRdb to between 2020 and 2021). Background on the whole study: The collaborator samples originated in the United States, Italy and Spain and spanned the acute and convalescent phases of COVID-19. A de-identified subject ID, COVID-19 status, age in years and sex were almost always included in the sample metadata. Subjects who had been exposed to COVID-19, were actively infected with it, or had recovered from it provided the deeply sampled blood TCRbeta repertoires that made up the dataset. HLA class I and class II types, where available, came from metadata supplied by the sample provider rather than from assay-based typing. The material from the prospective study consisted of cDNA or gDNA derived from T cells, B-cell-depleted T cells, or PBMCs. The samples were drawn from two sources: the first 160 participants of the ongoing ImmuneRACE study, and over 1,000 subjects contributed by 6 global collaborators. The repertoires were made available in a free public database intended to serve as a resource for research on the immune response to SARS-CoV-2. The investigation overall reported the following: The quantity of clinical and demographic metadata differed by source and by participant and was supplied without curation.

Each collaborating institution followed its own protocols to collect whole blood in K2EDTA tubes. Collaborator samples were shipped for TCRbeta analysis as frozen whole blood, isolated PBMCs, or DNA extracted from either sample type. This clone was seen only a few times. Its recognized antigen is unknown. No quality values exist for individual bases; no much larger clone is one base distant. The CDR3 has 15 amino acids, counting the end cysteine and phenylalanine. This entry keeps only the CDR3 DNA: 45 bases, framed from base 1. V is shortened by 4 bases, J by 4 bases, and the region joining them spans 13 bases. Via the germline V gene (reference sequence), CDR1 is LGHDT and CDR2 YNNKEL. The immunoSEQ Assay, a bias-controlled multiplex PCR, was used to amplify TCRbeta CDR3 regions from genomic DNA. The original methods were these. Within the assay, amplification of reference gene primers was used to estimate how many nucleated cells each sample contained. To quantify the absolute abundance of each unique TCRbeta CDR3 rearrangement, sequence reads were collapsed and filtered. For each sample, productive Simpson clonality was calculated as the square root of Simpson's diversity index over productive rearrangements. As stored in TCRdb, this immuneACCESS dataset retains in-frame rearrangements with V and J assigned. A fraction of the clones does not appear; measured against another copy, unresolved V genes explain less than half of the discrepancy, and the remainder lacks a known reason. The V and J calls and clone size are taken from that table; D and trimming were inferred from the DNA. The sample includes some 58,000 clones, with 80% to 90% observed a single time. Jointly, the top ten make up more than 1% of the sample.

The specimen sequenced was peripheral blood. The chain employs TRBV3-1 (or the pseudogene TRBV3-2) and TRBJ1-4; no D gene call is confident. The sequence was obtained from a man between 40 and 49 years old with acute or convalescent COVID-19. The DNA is TGTGCCAGCAGCCCGCTGAGAGGGCGTAATGAAAAACTGTTTTTT. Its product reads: CASSPLRGRNEKLFF.